Detailed here is one TCR beta chain. Trimming took off 4 bases at V and 4 bases at J, with 16 bases between the two ends. Germline CDR1 is MGHRA and CDR2 is YSYEKL. The CDR3 has 15 amino acids. This specimen comes from a study of siplizumab effects on memory and regulatory T cells. Some clones are missing from TCRdb's copy, which holds only in-frame ones; the method was immunoSEQ multiplex PCR. Seen here are approximately 2,700 clones, approximately 58% observed once, and the top ten hold 45% to 70%. This receptor was identified in a human donor in good health. The source material was TEMRA CD8+ T cells sorted from blood. Subset described: unstimulated CD8+ CD45RA+ effector memory T cells. This chain uses TRBV4-1 with TRBJ1-2; D is perhaps TRBD1 (6 bases). The CDR3 coding sequence is TGCGCCAGCAGCCGAGGGGGGGGCCTTATCTATGGCTACACCTTC. Encoded protein: CASSRGGGLIYGYTF.